These 4 T cell receptor beta chains came from one sample sequenced in a study of T cell responses to AZD1222 COVID-19 vaccine (dated by TCRdb to about 2021). Explained via the paper, the time point label denotes: about 28 days (+/-7) after the second vaccine dose. The library relied on the immunoSEQ multiplex PCR assay. TCRdb's version of the immuneACCESS table is confined to in-frame rearrangements and falls short of the full clone set. An unresolved V gene accounts for under half of the shortfall where checked; the remainder is of unknown origin. For this sample the table gives almost 95,000 clones, of which about 85% were detected only once. Of the sample, 4.5% falls within the top ten clones. This sample comprised peripheral blood, obtained 28 days after the second AZD1222 dose. These receptors were collected from an adult who received the AZD1222 COVID-19 vaccine.

V and J are TRBV6-6 and TRBJ2-5, with 8 bases lining up with TRBD2. Trimming cost V 2 bases and J 3 bases; bases outside gene matches: 8. Germline assignment: CDR1 MNHNY and CDR2 SVGAGI (reference sequence). This CDR3 region has 16 residues. CDR3 region: CASSYTPLAAEETQYF. CDR3 sequence (DNA): TGTGCCAGCAGTTACACCCCACTAGCGGCAGAAGAGACCCAGTACTTC.

The J gene is TRBJ1-3, the V gene TRBV28; D perhaps matches TRBD1 (6 bases). The V and J ends lost 4 bases and 0 bases respectively, with 16 bases between them. The CDR3 is 17 residues long. Germline CDR1 reads MDHEN; CDR2 reads SYDVKM. The CDR3 DNA reads as TGTGCCAGCAGTTACCTGGAAGGACAGACCTCTGGAAACACCATATATTTT. Protein product: CASSYLEGQTSGNTIYF.

V usage is TRBV3-1 (or the pseudogene TRBV3-2) and J usage is TRBJ1-2, with 9 positions matching TRBD1. CDR1 LGHDT and CDR2 YNNKEL come from the germline V gene (reference sequence). V was clipped by 1 base and J by 6 bases; unmatched bases: 6. CDR3 length: 15 amino acids. The CDR3 spells CASSQATGGTNGYTF. The CDR3 bases are TGTGCCAGCAGCCAAGCGACAGGGGGGACTAATGGCTACACCTTC.

This clone was seen more than once but under ten times. The V call is TRBV2, the J call TRBJ2-1; D call uncertain. The CDR3 covers 13 residues. V was cut by 8 bases and J by 9 bases, with 17 bases left in between. Germline values: CDR1 SNHLY, CDR2 FYNNEI. CDR3 loop: CASDTDGRGEQFF. CDR3 coding DNA: TGTGCCAGCGACACGGACGGTCGCGGTGAGCAGTTCTTC. Complete variable domain (other parts from reference TRBV2 and TRBJ2-1): EPEVTQTPSHQVTQMGQEVILRCVPISNHLYFYWYRQILGQKVEFLVSFYNNEISEKSEIFDDQFSVERPDGSNFTLKIRSTKLEDSAMYFCASDTDGRGEQFFGPGTRLTVL.